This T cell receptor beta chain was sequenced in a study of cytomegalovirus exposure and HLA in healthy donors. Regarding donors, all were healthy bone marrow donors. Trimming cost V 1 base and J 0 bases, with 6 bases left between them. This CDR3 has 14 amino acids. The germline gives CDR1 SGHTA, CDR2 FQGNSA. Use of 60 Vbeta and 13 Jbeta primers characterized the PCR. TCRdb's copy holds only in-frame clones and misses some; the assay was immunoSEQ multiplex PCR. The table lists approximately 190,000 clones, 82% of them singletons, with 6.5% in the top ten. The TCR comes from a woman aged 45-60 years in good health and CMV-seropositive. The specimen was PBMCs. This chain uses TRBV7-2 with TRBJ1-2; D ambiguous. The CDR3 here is CASSLGRPNYGYTF. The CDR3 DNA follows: TGTGCCAGCAGCTTAGGCAGGCCTAACTATGGCTACACCTTC.